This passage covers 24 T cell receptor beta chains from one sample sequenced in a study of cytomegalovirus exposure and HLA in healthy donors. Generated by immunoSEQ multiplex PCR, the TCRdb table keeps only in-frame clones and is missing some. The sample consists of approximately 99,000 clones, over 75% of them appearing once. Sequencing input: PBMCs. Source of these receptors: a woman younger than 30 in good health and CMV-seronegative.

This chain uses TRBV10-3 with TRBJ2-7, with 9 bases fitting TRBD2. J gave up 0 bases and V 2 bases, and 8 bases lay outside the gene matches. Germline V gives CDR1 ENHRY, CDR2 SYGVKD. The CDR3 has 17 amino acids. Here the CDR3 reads CAISEPGLAGNSYEQYF. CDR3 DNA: TGTGCCATCAGTGAGCCGGGACTAGCAGGGAACTCCTACGAGCAGTACTTC.

For the CDR3, the DNA is TGTGCCAGCAGCTCCCGAGGCTATGTCTATGGCTACACCTTC. It codes for CASSSRGYVYGYTF. This sequence joins TRBV13 and TRBJ1-2, with D unclear. Trimming removed 4 bases at V and 4 bases at J, with 13 bases between. The CDR3 totals 14 residues. Germline assignment: CDR1 PRHDT and CDR2 FYEKMQ (reference sequence).

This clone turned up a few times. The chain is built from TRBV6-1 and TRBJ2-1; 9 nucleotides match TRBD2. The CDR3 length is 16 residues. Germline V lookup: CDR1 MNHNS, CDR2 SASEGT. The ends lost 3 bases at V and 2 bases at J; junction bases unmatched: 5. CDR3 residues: CASSEQAGGAYNEQFF. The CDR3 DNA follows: TGTGCCAGCAGTGAGCAAGCGGGGGGCGCCTACAATGAGCAGTTCTTC.

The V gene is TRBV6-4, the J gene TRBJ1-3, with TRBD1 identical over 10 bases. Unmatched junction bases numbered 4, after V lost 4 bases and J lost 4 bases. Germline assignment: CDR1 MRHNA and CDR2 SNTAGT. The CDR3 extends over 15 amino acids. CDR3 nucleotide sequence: TGTGCCAGCAGTGCGACAGGGGGCGCGGGAAACACCATATATTTT. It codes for CASSATGGAGNTIYF.

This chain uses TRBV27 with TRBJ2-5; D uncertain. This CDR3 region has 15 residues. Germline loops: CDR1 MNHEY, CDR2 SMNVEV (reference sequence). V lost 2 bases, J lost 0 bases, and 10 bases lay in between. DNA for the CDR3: TGTGCCAGCAGTTTAGTAGAGAAGTACCAAGAGACCCAGTACTTC. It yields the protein CASSLVEKYQETQYF.

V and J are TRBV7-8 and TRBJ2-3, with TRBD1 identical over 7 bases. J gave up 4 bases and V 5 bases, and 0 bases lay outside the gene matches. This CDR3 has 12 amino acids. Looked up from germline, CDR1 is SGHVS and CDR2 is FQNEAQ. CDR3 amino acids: CASSDRADTQYF. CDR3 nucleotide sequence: TGTGCCAGCAGCGACAGGGCAGATACGCAGTATTTT.

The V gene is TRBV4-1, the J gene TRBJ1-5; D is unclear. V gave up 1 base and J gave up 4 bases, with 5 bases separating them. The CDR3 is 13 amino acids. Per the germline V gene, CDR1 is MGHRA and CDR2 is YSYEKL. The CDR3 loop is CASSQASNQPQHF. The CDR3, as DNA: TGCGCCAGCAGCCAAGCCAGTAATCAGCCCCAGCATTTT.

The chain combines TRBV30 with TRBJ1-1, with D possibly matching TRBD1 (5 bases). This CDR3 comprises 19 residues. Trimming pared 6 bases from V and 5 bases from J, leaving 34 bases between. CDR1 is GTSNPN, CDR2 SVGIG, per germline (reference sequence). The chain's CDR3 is CACTHKAGGLPGGNTEAFF. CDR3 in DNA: TGTGCCTGCACCCACAAAGCCGGGGGTCTGCCGGGGGGGAATACTGAAGCTTTCTTT.

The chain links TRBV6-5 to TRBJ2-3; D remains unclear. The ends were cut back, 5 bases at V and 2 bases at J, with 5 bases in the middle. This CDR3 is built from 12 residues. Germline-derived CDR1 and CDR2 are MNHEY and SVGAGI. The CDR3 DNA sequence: TGTGCCAGCAGTCCTTCCACAGATACGCAGTATTTT. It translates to CASSPSTDTQYF.

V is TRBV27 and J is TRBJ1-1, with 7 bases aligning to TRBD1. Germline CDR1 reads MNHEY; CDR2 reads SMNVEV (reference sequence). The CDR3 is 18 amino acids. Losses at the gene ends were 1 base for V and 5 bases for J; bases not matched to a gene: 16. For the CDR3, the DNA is TGTGCCAGCAGTTTATGGGGTACAGGGGAGACTTGGGGGACTGAAGCTTTCTTT. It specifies CASSLWGTGETWGTEAFF.

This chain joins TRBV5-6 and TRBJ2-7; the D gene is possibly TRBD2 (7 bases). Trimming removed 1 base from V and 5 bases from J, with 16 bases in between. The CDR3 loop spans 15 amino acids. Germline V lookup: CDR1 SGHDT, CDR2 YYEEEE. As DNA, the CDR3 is TGTGCCAGCAGCTTGAAGGGGGGGGCCCCCAACGAGCAGTACTTC. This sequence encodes CASSLKGGAPNEQYF.

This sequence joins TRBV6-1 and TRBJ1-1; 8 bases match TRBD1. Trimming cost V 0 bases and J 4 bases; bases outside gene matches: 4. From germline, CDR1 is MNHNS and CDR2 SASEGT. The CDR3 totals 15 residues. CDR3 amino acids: CASSEAQGARTEAFF. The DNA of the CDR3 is TGTGCCAGCAGTGAAGCGCAGGGGGCGCGCACTGAAGCTTTCTTT.

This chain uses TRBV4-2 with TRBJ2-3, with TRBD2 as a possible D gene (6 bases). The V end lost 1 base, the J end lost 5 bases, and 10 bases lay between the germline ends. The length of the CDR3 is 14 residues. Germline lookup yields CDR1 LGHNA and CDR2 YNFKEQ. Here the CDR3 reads CASSQGTAGDTQYF. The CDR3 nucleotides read TGTGCCAGCAGCCAAGGTACAGCGGGAGATACGCAGTATTTT.

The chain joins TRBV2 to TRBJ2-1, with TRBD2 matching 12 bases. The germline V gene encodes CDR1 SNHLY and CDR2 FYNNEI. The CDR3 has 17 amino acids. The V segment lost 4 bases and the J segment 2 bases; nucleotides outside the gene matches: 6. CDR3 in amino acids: CASSVILAGGPYNEQFF. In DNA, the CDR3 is TGTGCCAGCAGTGTCATACTAGCGGGGGGCCCCTACAATGAGCAGTTCTTC. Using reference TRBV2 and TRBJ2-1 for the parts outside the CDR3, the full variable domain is EPEVTQTPSHQVTQMGQEVILRCVPISNHLYFYWYRQILGQKVEFLVSFYNNEISEKSEIFDDQFSVERPDGSNFTLKIRSTKLEDSAMYFCASSVILAGGPYNEQFFGPGTRLTVL.

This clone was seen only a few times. Here the CDR3 reads CALGRATEAFF. The CDR3 DNA follows: TGTGCCCTCGGGAGAGCCACTGAAGCTTTCTTT. The gene calls are TRBV30 and TRBJ1-1, with D unresolved. The CDR3 is 11 amino acids. The germline V gene encodes CDR1 GTSNPN and CDR2 SVGIG (reference sequence). Between the trimmed V and J ends, which lost 8 bases and 4 bases, there was a span of 11 bases.

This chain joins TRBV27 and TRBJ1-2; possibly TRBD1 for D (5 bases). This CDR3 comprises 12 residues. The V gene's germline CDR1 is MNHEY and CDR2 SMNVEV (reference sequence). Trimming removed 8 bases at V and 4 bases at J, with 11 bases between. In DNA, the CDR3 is TGTGCCAGCGGATCACAGGTCTATGGCTACACCTTC. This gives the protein CASGSQVYGYTF.

In DNA, the CDR3 is TGTGCCAGCATCCTCACGGCGGGCACCAAGAACACTGAAGCTTTCTTT. This sequence encodes CASILTAGTKNTEAFF. The chain links TRBV5-6 to TRBJ1-1, with unresolved D. CDR1 and CDR2 from the germline V gene are SGHDT and YYEEEE. V lost 6 bases to trimming and J lost 1 base, with 19 bases between them. The CDR3 loop spans 16 amino acids.

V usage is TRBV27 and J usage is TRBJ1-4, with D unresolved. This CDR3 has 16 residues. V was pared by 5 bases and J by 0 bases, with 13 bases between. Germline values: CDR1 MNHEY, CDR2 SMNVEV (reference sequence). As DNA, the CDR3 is TGTGCCAGCAGTCCCTATCCCCTTGCAACTAATGAAAAACTGTTTTTT. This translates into CASSPYPLATNEKLFF.

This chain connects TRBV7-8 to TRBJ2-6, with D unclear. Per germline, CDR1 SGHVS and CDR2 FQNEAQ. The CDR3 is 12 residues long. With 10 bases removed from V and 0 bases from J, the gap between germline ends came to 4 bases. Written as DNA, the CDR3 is TGTGCCACTCCCTCTGGGGCCAACGTCCTGACTTTC. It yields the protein CATPSGANVLTF.

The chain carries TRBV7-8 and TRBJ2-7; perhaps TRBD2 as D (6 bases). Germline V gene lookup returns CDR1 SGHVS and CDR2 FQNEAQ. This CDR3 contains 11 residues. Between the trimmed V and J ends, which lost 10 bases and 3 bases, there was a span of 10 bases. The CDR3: CATIADYEQYF. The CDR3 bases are TGTGCCACCATAGCGGACTACGAGCAGTACTTC.

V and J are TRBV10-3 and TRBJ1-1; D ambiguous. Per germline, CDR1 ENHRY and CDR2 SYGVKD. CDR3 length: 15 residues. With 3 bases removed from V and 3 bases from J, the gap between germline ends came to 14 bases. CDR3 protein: CAISDTRTGYTEAFF. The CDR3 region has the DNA TGTGCCATCAGTGATACCCGGACTGGATACACTGAAGCTTTCTTT.

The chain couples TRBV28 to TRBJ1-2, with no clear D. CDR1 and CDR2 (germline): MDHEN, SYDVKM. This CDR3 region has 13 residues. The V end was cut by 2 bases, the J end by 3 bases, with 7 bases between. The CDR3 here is CASSLAGYYGYTF. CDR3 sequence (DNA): TGTGCCAGCAGTTTAGCGGGGTACTATGGCTACACCTTC.

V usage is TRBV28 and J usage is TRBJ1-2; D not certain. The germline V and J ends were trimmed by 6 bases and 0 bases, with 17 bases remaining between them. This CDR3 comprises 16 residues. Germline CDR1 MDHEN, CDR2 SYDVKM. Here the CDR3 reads CASRRTALLTNYGYTF. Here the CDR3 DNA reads TGTGCCAGCAGGAGGACTGCCTTACTTACTAACTATGGCTACACCTTC.

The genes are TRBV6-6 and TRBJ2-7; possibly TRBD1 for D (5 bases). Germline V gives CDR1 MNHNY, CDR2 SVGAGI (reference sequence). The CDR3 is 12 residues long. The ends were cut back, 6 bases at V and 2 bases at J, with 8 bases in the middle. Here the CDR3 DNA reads TGTGCCAGCAGAGCAGGGACCTACGAGCAGTACTTC. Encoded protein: CASRAGTYEQYF.